This T cell receptor beta chain was identified in a study of cytomegalovirus exposure and HLA in healthy donors (dated by TCRdb to about 2017). General notes on the study: According to a later analysis, the 120 validation repertoires were produced on the same platform as the 700 or so repertoires of the first cohort. The study aimed to test whether cataloging public T cell receptors could reveal signatures of past pathogen exposure. Along with the approximately 650-subject first cohort, a separate validation cohort of over a hundred different subjects was used. To predict cytomegalovirus infection status, the study brought together high-throughput TCR immunosequencing, statistical association of individual TCRs with disease status, and machine learning. Broad study findings and their caveats: Most TCR sequences were observed very rarely across donors, whereas some public TCRs were present in many individuals. The authors suggested that the approach could potentially be extended to other disease states and immunological phenotypes. In both the original and validation cohorts, the classifier was reported to diagnose cytomegalovirus status with high specificity and sensitivity. In vitro tests confirmed that a few of the cytomegalovirus-associated TCR beta chains recognize cytomegalovirus antigens. A later analysis found that TCRs clustered in the first cohort also tended to co-occur in the 130 or so validation repertoires, with just under 95% of cluster scores above 0. A later analysis lacked HLA typing for the validation cohort, so it scored co-occurrence in that cohort across all 110 or so repertoires. The study listed 150 to 200 TCR beta chains as associated with cytomegalovirus.

The donors were included in the validation cohort of some 110 subjects, a group kept apart from the roughly 730-subject first cohort. As for this clone: Its antigen is unknown. No base qualities exist here, and no much larger clone lies one base off it.

Library generation was performed with the immunoSEQ multiplex PCR assay. On the authors' methods: A statistical classification framework was developed to diagnose cytomegalovirus status using the catalog of TCR beta chain sequences. Sourced from immuneACCESS, this table was stored by TCRdb with only in-frame sequences that have V and J called. A share of the clones is absent; for the studies checked, an unresolved V gene accounts for under half, and the remainder has no known explanation. The DNA gave D and trimming, while V, J and clone size come from that table. This sample lists roughly 68,000 clones; roughly 91% were detected once. The ten largest clones capture over 1.5% of the sample. Sequencing was carried out using PBMCs. This sequence originates from a woman between 18 and 29 years old in good health and CMV-seronegative.

The CDR3 region reads CASSLAVDTQYF. The nucleotides read TGTGCCAGCAGCTTGGCTGTGGATACGCAGTATTTT. The rearrangement combines TRBV5-6 with TRBJ2-3; no D gene can be assigned with confidence. Trimming removed 0 bases from V and 6 bases from J, leaving 5 bases between the germline ends. The CDR3 runs 12 amino acids, cysteine and phenylalanine included. Here the CDR3 DNA is all that survives: 36 bases in frame from base 1. Sequences SGHDT (CDR1) and YYEEEE (CDR2) are obtained from the germline V gene.